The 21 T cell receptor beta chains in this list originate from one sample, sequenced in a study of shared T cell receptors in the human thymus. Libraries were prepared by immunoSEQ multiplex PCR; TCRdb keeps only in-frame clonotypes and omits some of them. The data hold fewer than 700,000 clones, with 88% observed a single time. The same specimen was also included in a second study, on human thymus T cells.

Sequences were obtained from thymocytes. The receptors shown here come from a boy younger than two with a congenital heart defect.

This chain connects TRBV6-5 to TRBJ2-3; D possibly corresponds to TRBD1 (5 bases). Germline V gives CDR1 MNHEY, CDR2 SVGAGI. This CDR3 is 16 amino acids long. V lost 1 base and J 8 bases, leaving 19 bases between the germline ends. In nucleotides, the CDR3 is TGTGCCAGCAGTTACTTCCCAGGGCCTCTACGAGGTACGCAGTATTTT. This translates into CASSYFPGPLRGTQYF.

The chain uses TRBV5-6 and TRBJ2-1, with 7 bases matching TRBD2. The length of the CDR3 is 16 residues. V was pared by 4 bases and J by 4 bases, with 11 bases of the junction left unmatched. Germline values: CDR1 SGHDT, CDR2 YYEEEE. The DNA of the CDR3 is TGTGCCAGCAGCACCCAGCTGAGCGGGAATTACAATGAGCAGTTCTTC. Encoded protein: CASSTQLSGNYNEQFF.

In DNA, the CDR3 is TGTGCCAGCTCCGGGACTAGCGGTCCCTACGAGCAGTACTTC. Translated: CASSGTSGPYEQYF. The rearrangement links TRBV27 to TRBJ2-5; 11 bases are a match to TRBD2. The DNA end lines up better with TRBJ2-7; the J call may be wrong. Germline V gene lookup returns CDR1 MNHEY and CDR2 SMNVEV (reference sequence). The CDR3 length is 14 residues.

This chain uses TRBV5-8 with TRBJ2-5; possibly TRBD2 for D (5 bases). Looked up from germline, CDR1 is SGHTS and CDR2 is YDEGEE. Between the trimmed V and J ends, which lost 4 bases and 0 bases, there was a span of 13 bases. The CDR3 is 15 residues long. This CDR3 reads CASSVVGRDQETQYF. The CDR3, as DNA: TGTGCCAGCAGCGTTGTTGGGAGAGACCAAGAGACCCAGTACTTC.

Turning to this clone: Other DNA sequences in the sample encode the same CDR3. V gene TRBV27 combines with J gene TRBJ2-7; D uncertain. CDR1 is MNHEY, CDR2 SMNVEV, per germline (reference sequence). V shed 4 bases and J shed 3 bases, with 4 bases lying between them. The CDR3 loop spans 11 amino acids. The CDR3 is CASSSSYEQYF. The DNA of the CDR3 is TGTGCCAGCAGTTCTAGCTACGAGCAGTACTTC.

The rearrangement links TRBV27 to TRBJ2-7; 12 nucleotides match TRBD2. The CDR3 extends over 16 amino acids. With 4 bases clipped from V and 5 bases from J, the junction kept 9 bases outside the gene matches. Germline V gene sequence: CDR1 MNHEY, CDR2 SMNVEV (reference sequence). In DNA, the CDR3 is TGTGCCAGCAGTTCCCCGGCTAGCGGGAGGGTAGACGAGCAGTACTTC. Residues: CASSSPASGRVDEQYF.

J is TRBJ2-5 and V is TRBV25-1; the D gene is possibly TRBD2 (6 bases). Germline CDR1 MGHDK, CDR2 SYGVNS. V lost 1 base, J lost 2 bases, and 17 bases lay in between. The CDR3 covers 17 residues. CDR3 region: CASSEWLAEATQETQYF. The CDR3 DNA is TGTGCCAGCAGTGAATGGTTAGCGGAGGCAACTCAAGAGACCCAGTACTTC. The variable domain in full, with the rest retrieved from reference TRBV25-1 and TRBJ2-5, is EADIYQTPRYLVIGTGKKITLECSQTMGHDKMYWYQQDPGMELHLIHYSYGVNSTEKGDLSSESTVSRIRTEHFPLTLESARPSHTSQYLCASSEWLAEATQETQYFGPGTRLLVL.

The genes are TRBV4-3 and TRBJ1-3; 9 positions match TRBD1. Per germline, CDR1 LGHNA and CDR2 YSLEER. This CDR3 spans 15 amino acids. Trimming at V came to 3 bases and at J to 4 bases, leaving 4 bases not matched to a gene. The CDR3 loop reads CASSHSDRGGNTIYF. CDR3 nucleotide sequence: TGCGCCAGCAGCCACTCGGACAGGGGAGGAAACACCATATATTTT.

CDR3 nucleotides: TGTGCCAGCAGACATCAGGGAGGCGGTCAGCCCCAGCATTTT. It encodes CASRHQGGGQPQHF. The rearrangement joins TRBV28 to TRBJ1-5, with D tentatively TRBD1 (5 bases). The CDR3 extends over 14 amino acids. Trimming took off 6 bases at V and 6 bases at J, with 15 bases between the two ends. Per germline, CDR1 MDHEN and CDR2 SYDVKM.

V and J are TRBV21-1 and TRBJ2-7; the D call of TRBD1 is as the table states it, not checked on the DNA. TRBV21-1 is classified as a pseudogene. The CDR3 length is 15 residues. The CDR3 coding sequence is TGTGCCAGCAGCAAAGGTGGGGACAGGCCCTACGAGCAGTACTTC. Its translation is CASSKGGDRPYEQYF.

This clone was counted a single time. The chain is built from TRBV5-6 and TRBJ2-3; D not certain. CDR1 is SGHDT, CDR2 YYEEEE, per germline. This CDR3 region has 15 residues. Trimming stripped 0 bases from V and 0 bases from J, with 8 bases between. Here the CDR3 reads CASSLGRSSTDTQYF. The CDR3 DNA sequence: TGTGCCAGCAGCTTGGGTCGTTCTAGCACAGATACGCAGTATTTT.

The CDR3 sequence: CASSLRTAYQPQHF. CDR3 in DNA: TGTGCCAGCAGTTTGAGGACAGCTTATCAGCCCCAGCATTTT. The chain uses TRBV27 and TRBJ1-5; perhaps TRBD1 as D (6 bases). The CDR3 spans 14 residues. Trimming pared 3 bases from V and 5 bases from J, leaving 11 bases between. CDR1 and CDR2 (germline): MNHEY, SMNVEV (reference sequence).

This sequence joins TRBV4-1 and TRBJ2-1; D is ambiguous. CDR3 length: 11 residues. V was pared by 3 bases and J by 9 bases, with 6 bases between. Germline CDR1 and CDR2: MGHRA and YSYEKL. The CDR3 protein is CASSQSREQFF. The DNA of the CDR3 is TGCGCCAGCAGCCAGAGCCGTGAGCAGTTCTTC.

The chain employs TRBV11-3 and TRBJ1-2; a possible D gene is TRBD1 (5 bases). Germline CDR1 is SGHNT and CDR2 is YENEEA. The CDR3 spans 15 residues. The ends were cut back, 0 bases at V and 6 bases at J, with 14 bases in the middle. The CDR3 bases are TGTGCCAGCAGCTTAGATACGGGGGGAGAGGATGGCTACACCTTC. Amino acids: CASSLDTGGEDGYTF. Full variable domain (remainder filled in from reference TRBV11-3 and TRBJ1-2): EAGVVQSPRYKIIEKKQPVAFWCNPISGHNTLYWYLQNLGQGPELLIRYENEEAVDDSQLPKDRFSAERLKGVDSTLKIQPAELGDSAVYLCASSLDTGGEDGYTFGSGTRLTVV.

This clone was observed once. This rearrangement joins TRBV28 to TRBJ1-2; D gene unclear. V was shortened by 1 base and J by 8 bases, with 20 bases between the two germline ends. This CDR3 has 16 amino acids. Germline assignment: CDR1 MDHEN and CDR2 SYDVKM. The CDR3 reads CASSLFVSTAYRGYTF. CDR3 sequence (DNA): TGTGCCAGCAGTTTATTTGTCAGCACAGCCTATCGGGGCTACACCTTC.

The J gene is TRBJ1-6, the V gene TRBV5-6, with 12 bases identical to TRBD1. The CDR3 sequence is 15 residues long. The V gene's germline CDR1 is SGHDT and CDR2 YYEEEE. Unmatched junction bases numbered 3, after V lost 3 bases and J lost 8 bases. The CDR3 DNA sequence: TGTGCCAGCAGCTGGGGACAGGGGGCTGATTCACCCCTCCACTTT. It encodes CASSWGQGADSPLHF.

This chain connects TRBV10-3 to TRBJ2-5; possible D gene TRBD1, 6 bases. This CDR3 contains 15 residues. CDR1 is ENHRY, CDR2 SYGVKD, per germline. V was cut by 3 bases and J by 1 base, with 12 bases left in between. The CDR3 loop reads CAISEGQTIQETQYF. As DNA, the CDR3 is TGTGCCATCAGTGAAGGACAGACAATCCAAGAGACCCAGTACTTC.

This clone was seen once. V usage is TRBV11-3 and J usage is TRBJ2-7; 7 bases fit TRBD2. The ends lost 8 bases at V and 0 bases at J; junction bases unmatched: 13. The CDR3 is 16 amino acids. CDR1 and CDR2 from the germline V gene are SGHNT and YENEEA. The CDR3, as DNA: TGTGCCAGCGTTAGAGTCAGACTAGCTCCCTCCTACGAGCAGTACTTC. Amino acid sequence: CASVRVRLAPSYEQYF.

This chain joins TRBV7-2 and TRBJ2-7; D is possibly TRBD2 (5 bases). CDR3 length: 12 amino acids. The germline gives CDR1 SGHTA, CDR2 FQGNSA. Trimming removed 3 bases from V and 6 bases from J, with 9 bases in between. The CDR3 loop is CASSFSGSEQYF. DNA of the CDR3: TGTGCCAGCAGCTTTTCGGGAAGCGAGCAGTACTTC.

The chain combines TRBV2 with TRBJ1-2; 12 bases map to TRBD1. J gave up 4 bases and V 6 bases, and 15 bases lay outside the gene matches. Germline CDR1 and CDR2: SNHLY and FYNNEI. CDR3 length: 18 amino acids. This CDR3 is CASSPRGDRGPHCYGYTF. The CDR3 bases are TGTGCCAGCAGCCCGAGGGGGGACAGGGGGCCCCACTGCTATGGCTACACCTTC.

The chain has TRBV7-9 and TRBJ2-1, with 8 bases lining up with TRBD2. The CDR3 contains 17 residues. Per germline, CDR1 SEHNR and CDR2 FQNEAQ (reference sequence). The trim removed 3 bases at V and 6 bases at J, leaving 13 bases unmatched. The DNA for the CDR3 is TGTGCCAGCAGCTTCCGGGTCGGGGGGGTGGCTCGCAATGAGCAGTTCTTC. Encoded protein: CASSFRVGGVARNEQFF.